These 19 T cell receptor beta chains came from one sample sequenced in a study of blood T cell repertoires in COVID-19. Sequencing was performed with immunoSEQ multiplex PCR; in TCRdb, only in-frame clones are kept and a portion is missing. The repertoire has approximately 110,000 clones, around 85% of them found once; the top ten carry about 13%. Material: peripheral blood. The receptors shown here come from a human donor in a cohort sampled during active COVID-19.

The chain recombines TRBV10-3 with TRBJ2-2, with 10 bases identical to TRBD1. The CDR3 sequence is 15 residues long. The junction had 4 bases not matched to a gene; V was cut back by 4 bases and J by 5 bases. CDR1 ENHRY and CDR2 SYGVKD come from the germline V gene. CDR3 sequence (DNA): TGTGCCATCAGTGGACCGGGACAGGGGACCGGGGAGCTGTTTTTT. Protein sequence: CAISGPGQGTGELFF.

This rearrangement joins TRBV19 to TRBJ2-3, with TRBD1 as a possible D gene (5 bases). CDR1 is LNHDA, CDR2 SQIVND, per germline (reference sequence). The CDR3 is made up of 16 amino acids. Deletions cut 5 bases from V and 0 bases from J, with 15 bases between. CDR3 protein: CASSPRQILSTDTQYF. The CDR3 region has the DNA TGTGCCAGTAGTCCTCGACAGATCCTAAGCACAGATACGCAGTATTTT.

The J gene is TRBJ2-1, the V gene TRBV11-2, with 8 bases matching TRBD2. The CDR3 covers 19 residues. The J segment lost 0 bases and the V segment lost 5 bases, leaving 15 bases of the junction unmatched. The V gene's germline CDR1 is SGHAT and CDR2 FQNNGV. The CDR3 coding sequence is TGTGCCAGCAGCCCTGGGCGTCGGGGGGGATGGAGCTCCTACAATGAGCAGTTCTTC. As protein: CASSPGRRGGWSSYNEQFF.

The chain has TRBV9 and TRBJ2-1; 14 bases fit TRBD2. The CDR3 consists of 15 residues. V shed 3 bases, J shed 10 bases, and the junction held 6 bases outside the gene matches. Germline V gene data show CDR1 as SGDLS and CDR2 as YYNGEE. The CDR3 sequence: CASSGGLAGGLEQFF. The CDR3 coding sequence is TGTGCCAGCAGCGGAGGACTAGCGGGGGGATTAGAGCAGTTCTTC.

The chain couples TRBV7-9 to TRBJ1-1; D possibly corresponds to TRBD1 (5 bases). CDR3 size: 16 residues. V gave up 5 bases and J gave up 3 bases, with 19 bases separating them. Germline CDR1 and CDR2: SEHNR and FQNEAQ (reference sequence). CDR3 DNA sequence: TGTGCCAGCAGCCGTCTCAGGGCCGGTCCGGACACTGAAGCTTTCTTT. The encoded protein is CASSRLRAGPDTEAFF.

The chain has TRBV5-5 and TRBJ1-1; possibly TRBD1 for D (5 bases). V was cut by 3 bases and J by 3 bases, with 15 bases left in between. The germline V gene encodes CDR1 SGHKS and CDR2 YYEKEE (reference sequence). This CDR3 has 15 residues. This CDR3 reads CASSSGALRHTEAFF. Here the CDR3 DNA reads TGTGCCAGCAGCTCTGGGGCCCTGAGGCACACTGAAGCTTTCTTT.

The chain couples TRBV23-1 to TRBJ1-2, with 11 bases that match TRBD1. TRBV23-1 has ORF status, its function being uncertain. The CDR3 contains 15 residues. V was clipped by 3 bases and J by 3 bases; unmatched bases: 3. For the CDR3, the DNA is TGCGCCAGCAGTCATCGGGACAGGGGGGACTATGGCTACACCTTC. It yields the protein CASSHRDRGDYGYTF.

The chain couples TRBV12-3 or TRBV12-4 to TRBJ2-4; maybe TRBD1 (5 bases). The V end lost 6 bases, the J end lost 7 bases, and 13 bases lay between the germline ends. CDR3 size: 13 residues. As DNA, the CDR3 is TGTGCCAGCAGCACAGGCCCAGGGAACATTCAGTACTTC. This codes for CASSTGPGNIQYF.

The chain combines TRBV19 with TRBJ2-7, with D perhaps TRBD2 (6 bases). V lost 5 bases and J lost 4, with 12 bases in between. The CDR3 sequence is 13 residues long. The V gene's germline CDR1 is LNHDA and CDR2 SQIVND (reference sequence). CDR3 residues: CASSARLGYEQYF. The CDR3, as DNA: TGTGCCAGTAGTGCCAGACTAGGGTACGAGCAGTACTTC.

This rearrangement joins TRBV6-6 to TRBJ2-3; D unresolved. This CDR3 spans 16 amino acids. The germline V gene encodes CDR1 MNHNY and CDR2 SVGAGI (reference sequence). V was cut by 0 bases and J by 2 bases, with 12 bases left in between. The CDR3 here is CASSYSRSQSTDTQYF. The CDR3 DNA sequence: TGTGCCAGCAGTTACTCGAGGAGTCAGTCCACAGATACGCAGTATTTT.

The chain combines TRBV5-1 with TRBJ1-1; D possibly corresponds to TRBD1 (6 bases). The CDR3 extends over 14 amino acids. Germline V gives CDR1 SGHRS, CDR2 YFSETQ. V lost 1 base, J lost 4 bases, and 11 bases lay in between. CDR3 in amino acids: CASSLSRGGTEAFF. The CDR3 DNA reads as TGCGCCAGCAGCTTGTCCAGGGGTGGCACTGAAGCTTTCTTT. The variable domain in full, with the rest retrieved from reference TRBV5-1 and TRBJ1-1, is KAGVTQTPRYLIKTRGQQVTLSCSPISGHRSVSWYQQTPGQGLQFLFEYFSETQRNKGNFPGRFSGRQFSNSRSEMNVSTLELGDSALYLCASSLSRGGTEAFFGQGTRLTVV.

The J gene is TRBJ2-3, the V gene TRBV9, with D maybe TRBD2 (5 bases). Trimming took 3 bases from V and 13 from J, leaving 12 bases between them. This CDR3 is built from 11 residues. Germline values: CDR1 SGDLS, CDR2 YYNGEE. CDR3 sequence reads: CASSAGTGKYF. In DNA, the CDR3 is TGTGCCAGCAGCGCCGGAACCGGGAAGTATTTT.

This clone was seen only a few times. The rearrangement joins TRBV6-6 to TRBJ1-1; a weak D match, TRBD1 (5 bases). CDR1 MNHNY and CDR2 SVGAGI come from the germline V gene (reference sequence). V lost 5 bases and J 1 base, leaving 23 bases between the germline ends. The CDR3 runs to 18 residues. The CDR3 spells CASSLRALGRGENTEAFF. DNA for the CDR3: TGTGCCAGCAGTCTACGGGCCCTCGGTCGGGGGGAGAACACTGAAGCTTTCTTT.

The chain couples TRBV23-1 to TRBJ1-5, with TRBD1 matching over 7 bases. TRBV23-1 is placed among ORFs of uncertain function. The junction had 8 bases not matched to a gene; V was cut back by 0 bases and J by 0 bases. The CDR3 runs to 18 residues. In DNA, the CDR3 is TGCGCCAGCAGTCAATCGGACAGGTCGATTACTAGCAATCAGCCCCAGCATTTT. Protein product: CASSQSDRSITSNQPQHF.

This rearrangement joins TRBV7-8 to TRBJ2-3; TRBD2 matches 8 bases. The CDR3 length is 17 residues. The germline CDR1 and CDR2 sequences are SGHVS and FQNEAQ. J lost 0 bases, V lost 1 base, and 6 bases had no gene match. The CDR3 DNA reads as TGTGCCAGCAGCTTAGTGGGACTAGTGTCTAGCACAGATACGCAGTATTTT. Amino acids: CASSLVGLVSSTDTQYF. The whole variable domain, remainder taken from reference TRBV7-8 and TRBJ2-3, is GAGVSQSPRYKVAKRGQDVALRCDPISGHVSLFWYQQALGQGPEFLTYFQNEAQLDKSGLPSDRFFAERPEGSVSTLKIQRTQQEDSAVYLCASSLVGLVSSTDTQYFGPGTRLTVL.

This chain joins TRBV30 and TRBJ1-2, with TRBD1 identical over 8 bases. Germline trimming cut 1 base from V and 5 bases from J; bases unmatched to any gene: 0. This CDR3 has 12 residues. The V gene's germline CDR1 is GTSNPN and CDR2 SVGIG (reference sequence). CDR3 in amino acids: CAWSGQGYGYTF. The CDR3 DNA is TGTGCCTGGAGTGGACAGGGGTATGGCTACACCTTC.

This clone was observed a handful of times. The chain employs TRBV6-2 or TRBV6-3 and TRBJ1-1; weak D call: TRBD1 (6 bases). CDR1 MNHEY and CDR2 SVGEGT come from the germline V gene. Trimming pared 5 bases from V and 0 bases from J, leaving 16 bases between. The CDR3 sequence is 16 residues long. CDR3 protein: CASSLQGSLLNTEAFF. The DNA for the CDR3 is TGTGCCAGCAGTCTACAGGGCTCGCTATTGAACACTGAAGCTTTCTTT.

The genes are TRBV7-2 and TRBJ2-3; perhaps TRBD2 as D (7 bases). V was pared by 5 bases and J by 3 bases, with 18 bases between. The CDR3 runs to 16 residues. CDR1 is SGHTA and CDR2 is FQGNSA in the germline V gene. The CDR3 protein is CASSRFGGRGTDTQYF. The CDR3 DNA follows: TGTGCCAGCAGCAGATTCGGGGGGCGAGGGACAGATACGCAGTATTTT.

The gene calls are TRBV2 and TRBJ2-3; 7 nucleotides match TRBD1. The CDR3 extends over 15 amino acids. V lost 5 bases, J lost 3 bases, and 8 bases stayed unmatched. The germline gives CDR1 SNHLY, CDR2 FYNNEI. This CDR3 reads CASSRDRGLTDTQYF. The CDR3 DNA sequence: TGTGCCAGCAGTAGAGATAGGGGGCTGACAGATACGCAGTATTTT.